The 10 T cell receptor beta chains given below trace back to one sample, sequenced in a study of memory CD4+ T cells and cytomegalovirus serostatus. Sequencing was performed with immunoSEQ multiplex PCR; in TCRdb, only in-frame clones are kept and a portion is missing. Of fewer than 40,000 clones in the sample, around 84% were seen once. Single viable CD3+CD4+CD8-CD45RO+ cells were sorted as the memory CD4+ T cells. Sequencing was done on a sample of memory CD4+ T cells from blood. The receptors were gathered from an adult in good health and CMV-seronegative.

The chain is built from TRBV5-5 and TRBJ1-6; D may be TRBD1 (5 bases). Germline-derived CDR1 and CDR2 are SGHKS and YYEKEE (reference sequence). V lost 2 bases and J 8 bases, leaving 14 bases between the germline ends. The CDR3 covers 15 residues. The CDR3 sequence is CASSFQGVWDSPLHF. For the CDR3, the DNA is TGTGCCAGCAGCTTTCAAGGGGTCTGGGATTCACCCCTCCACTTT.

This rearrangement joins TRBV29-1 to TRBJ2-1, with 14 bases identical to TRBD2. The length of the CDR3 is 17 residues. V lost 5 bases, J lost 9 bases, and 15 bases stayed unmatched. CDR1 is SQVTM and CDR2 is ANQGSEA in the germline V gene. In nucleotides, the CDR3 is TGCAGCGTTAAATACGGGACTAGCGGGGGCCGGCGAGGTGAGCAGTTCTTC. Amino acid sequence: CSVKYGTSGGRRGEQFF.

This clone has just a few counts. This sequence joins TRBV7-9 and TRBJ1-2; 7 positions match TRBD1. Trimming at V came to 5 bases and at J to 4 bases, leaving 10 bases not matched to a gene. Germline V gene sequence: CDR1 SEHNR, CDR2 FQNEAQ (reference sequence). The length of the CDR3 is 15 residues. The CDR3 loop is CASSHVTGLFYGYTF. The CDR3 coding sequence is TGTGCCAGCAGCCACGTGACAGGGCTTTTCTATGGCTACACCTTC.

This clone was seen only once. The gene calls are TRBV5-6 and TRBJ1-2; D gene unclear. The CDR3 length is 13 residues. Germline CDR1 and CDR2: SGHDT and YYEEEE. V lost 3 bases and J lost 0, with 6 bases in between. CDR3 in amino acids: CASSSIANYGYTF. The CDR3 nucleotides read TGTGCCAGCAGCTCCATCGCTAACTATGGCTACACCTTC.

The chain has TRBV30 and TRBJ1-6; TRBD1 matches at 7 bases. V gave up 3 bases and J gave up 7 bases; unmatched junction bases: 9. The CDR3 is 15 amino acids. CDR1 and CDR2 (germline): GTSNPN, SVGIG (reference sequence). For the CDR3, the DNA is TGTGCCTGGAGCCCAGGGGGGACCAAAAATTCACCCCTCCACTTT. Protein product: CAWSPGGTKNSPLHF. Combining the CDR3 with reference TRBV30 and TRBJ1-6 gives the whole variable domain SQTIHQWPATLVQPVGSPLSLECTVEGTSNPNLYWYRQAAGRGLQLLFYSVGIGQISSEVPQNLSASRPQDRQFILSSKKLLLSDSGFYLCAWSPGGTKNSPLHFGNGTRLTVT.

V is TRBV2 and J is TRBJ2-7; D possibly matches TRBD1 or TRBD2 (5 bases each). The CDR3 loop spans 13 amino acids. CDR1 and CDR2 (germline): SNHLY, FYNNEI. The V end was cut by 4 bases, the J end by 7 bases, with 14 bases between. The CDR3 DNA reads TGTGCCAGCAGTGCAATCGGGGACCGGGAGCAGTACTTC. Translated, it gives CASSAIGDREQYF.

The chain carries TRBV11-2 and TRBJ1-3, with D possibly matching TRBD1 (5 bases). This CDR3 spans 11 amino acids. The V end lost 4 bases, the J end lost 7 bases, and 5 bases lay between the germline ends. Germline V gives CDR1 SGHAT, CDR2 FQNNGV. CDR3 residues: CASSWGNTIYF. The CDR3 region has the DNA TGTGCCAGCAGCTGGGGGAACACCATATATTTT.

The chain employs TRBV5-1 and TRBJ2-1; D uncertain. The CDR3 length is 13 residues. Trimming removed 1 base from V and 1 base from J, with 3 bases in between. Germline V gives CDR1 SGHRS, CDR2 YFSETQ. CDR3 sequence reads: CASSLQSYNEQFF. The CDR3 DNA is TGCGCCAGCAGCTTGCAGTCCTACAATGAGCAGTTCTTC.

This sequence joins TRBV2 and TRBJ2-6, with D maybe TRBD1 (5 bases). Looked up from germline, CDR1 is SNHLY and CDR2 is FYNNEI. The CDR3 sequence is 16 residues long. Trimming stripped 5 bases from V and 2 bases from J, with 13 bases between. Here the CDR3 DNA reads TGTGCCAGCAGTCGTAACAGGTCCCCTGGGGCCAACGTCCTGACTTTC. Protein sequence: CASSRNRSPGANVLTF.

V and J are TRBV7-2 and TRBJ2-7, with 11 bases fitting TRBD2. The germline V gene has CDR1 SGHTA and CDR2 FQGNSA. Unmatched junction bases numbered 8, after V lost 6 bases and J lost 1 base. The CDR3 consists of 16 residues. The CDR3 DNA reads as TGTGCCAGCAGTCGTACCGGGACTAGCGGTTCCTACGAGCAGTACTTC. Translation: CASSRTGTSGSYEQYF.